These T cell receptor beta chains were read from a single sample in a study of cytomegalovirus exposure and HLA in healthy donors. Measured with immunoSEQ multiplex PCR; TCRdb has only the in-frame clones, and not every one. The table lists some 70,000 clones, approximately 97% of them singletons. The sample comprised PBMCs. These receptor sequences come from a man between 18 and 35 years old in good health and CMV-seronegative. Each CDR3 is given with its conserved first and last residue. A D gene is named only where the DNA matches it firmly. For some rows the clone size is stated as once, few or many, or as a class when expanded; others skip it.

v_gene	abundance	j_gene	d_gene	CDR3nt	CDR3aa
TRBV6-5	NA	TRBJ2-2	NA	TGTGCCAGCAGTTACGGGAAGGGGGGGGAGCTGTTTTTT	CASSYGKGGELFF
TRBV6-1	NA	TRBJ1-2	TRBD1	TGTGCCAGCAGTGACACCAACCGCAGGGGGCGGGAAGGTGGCTACACCTTC	CASSDTNRRGREGGYTF
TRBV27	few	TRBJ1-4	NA	TGTGCCAGCAGTTTCCTGCAGGGAGGTGAAAAACTGTTTTTT	CASSFLQGGEKLFF
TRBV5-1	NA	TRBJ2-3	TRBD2	TGCGCCAGCAGCTTGTCACTAGCGGGAGGGACAGATACGCAGTATTTT	CASSLSLAGGTDTQYF
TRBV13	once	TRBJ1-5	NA	TGTGCCAGCAGCTTCGGAGGAGTTAATCAGCCCCAGCATTTT	CASSFGGVNQPQHF
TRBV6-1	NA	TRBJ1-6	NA	TGTGCCAGCAGTGTTGACAGGAGTTTCTCACCCCTCCACTTT	CASSVDRSFSPLHF
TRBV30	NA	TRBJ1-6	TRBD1	TGTGCCTGGAACCTAAGACAGGGAAATAATTCACCCCTCCACTTT	CAWNLRQGNNSPLHF
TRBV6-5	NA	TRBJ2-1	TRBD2	TGTGCCAGCAGATCCGGACTAGACTTCTACAATGAGCAGTTCTTC	CASRSGLDFYNEQFF
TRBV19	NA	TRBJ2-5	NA	TGTGCCAGTAGCCTTTGGCCTCAAAAGCGGGAGACCCAGTACTTC	CASSLWPQKRETQYF
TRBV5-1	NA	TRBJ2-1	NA	TGCGCCAGCAGCTTCTATTGGGAGGAGGGAAAAAACAATGAGCAGTTCTTC	CASSFYWEEGKNNEQFF
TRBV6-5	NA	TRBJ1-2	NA	TGTGCCAGCAGTCAACACAGAGACTATGGCTACACCTTC	CASSQHRDYGYTF
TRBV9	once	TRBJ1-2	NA	TGTGCCAGCAGCTCACCCAACGAGGCGGCTAACTATGGCTACACCTTC	CASSSPNEAANYGYTF
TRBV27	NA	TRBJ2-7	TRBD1	TGTGCCAGCAGTCCTAGACAGGGGCTACCCTACGAGCAGTACTTC	CASSPRQGLPYEQYF
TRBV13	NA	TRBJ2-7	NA	TGTGCCAGCAGCCCCTCTTACAGGGAGGGTCGTCCTTACGAGCAGTACTTC	CASSPSYREGRPYEQYF
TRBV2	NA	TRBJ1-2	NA	TGTGCCAGCAGTGCCGGAGATTCCTATGGCTACACCTTC	CASSAGDSYGYTF
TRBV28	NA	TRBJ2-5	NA	TGTGCCAGCGGGCCTGACCAAGAGACCCAGTACTTC	CASGPDQETQYF
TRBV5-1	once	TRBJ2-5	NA	TGCGCCAGCAGCTTGGATGTAACTAGCCAAGAGACCCAGTACTTC	CASSLDVTSQETQYF
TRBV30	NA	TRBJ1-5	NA	TGTGCCTGGAGTTTACAGGGTAATCAGCCCCAGCATTTT	CAWSLQGNQPQHF
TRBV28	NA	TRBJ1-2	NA	TGTGCCAGCAGTTTGGAGGACTATGGCTACACCTTC	CASSLEDYGYTF
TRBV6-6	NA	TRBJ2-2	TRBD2	TGTGCCAGCAGTTACCCTAGCGGGAGGGCCCCCGGGGAGCTGTTTTTT	CASSYPSGRAPGELFF
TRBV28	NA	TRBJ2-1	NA	TGTGCCAGCAGTTTAGGTAGTGCTATCTACAATGAGCAGTTCTTC	CASSLGSAIYNEQFF
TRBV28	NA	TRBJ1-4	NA	TGTGCCAGCAGTAGGCACGGGGGGCCTCTTAATGAAAAACTGTTTTTT	CASSRHGGPLNEKLFF
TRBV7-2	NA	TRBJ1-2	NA	TGTGCCAGCAGCGCACGATACAGGAACTATGGCTACACCTTC	CASSARYRNYGYTF
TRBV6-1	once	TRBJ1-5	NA	TGTGCCAGCAGTGATATGAATCAGCCCCAGCATTTT	CASSDMNQPQHF